The sequence of this T cell receptor (beta chain) was determined in a study of a mutant IDH1 vaccine in newly diagnosed glioma. Looking at the study overall: Patients, over weeks 1, 3, 5, 7, 11, 15, 19 and 23, received a total of eight vaccinations. Before enrollment, the patients had been treated with radiotherapy alone, temozolomide alone, or both together. Most of them had received both.

The V gene lost 3 bases and the J gene lost 4 bases, with 13 bases spanning the gap. This CDR3 region has 15 residues. Looked up from germline, CDR1 is KGHSH and CDR2 is LQKENI. Study-level results: Across multiple MHC alleles, 93.3% of patients had vaccine-induced responses. Seemingly, pseudoprogression had no relation to changes in the top peripheral T cell clonotypes.

Remarks on this clone: Its antigen is not identified.

The data were produced by immunoSEQ multiplex PCR, yet TCRdb's version contains in-frame clones alone and is incomplete. Of 25,000 to 35,000 clones listed, 90% are singletons. Described time point: week 11, during vaccination. The study gave 300 ug of mutant IDH1 20-mer peptide per vaccine dose, with topical imiquimod. The chain combines TRBV18 with TRBJ2-1; D is uncertain. The source of this sequence is a man between 18 and 35 years old with glioma. The material was PBMCs, obtained from a glioma patient whose treatment included an IDH1 peptide vaccine. CDR3 region: CASSPSETPYNEQFF. The CDR3, as DNA: TGTGCCAGCTCACCTTCCGAGACACCATACAATGAGCAGTTCTTC.